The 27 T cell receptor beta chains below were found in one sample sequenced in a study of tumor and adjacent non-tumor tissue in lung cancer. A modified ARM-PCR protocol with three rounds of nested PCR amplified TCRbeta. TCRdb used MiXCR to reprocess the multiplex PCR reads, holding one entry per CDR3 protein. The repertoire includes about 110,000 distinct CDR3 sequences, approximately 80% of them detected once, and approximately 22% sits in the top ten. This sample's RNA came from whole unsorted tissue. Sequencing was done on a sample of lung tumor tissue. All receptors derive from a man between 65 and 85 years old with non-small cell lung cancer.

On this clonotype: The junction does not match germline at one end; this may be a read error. CDR3 protein: CASSYRPKTGELVF. The CDR3 DNA reads TGTGCTAGCAGTTACCGACCAAAGACCGGGGAGCTGGTTTTT. The chain couples TRBV12-3 or TRBV12-4 to TRBJ2-2; D might be TRBD2 (5 bases). CDR3 length: 14 amino acids.

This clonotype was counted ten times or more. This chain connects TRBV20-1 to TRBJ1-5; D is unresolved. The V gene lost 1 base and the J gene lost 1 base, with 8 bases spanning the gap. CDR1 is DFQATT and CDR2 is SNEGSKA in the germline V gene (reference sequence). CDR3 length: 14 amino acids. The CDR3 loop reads CSARVDLSNQPQHF. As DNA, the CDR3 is TGCAGTGCTAGAGTTGACCTCAGCAATCAGCCCCAGCATTTT.

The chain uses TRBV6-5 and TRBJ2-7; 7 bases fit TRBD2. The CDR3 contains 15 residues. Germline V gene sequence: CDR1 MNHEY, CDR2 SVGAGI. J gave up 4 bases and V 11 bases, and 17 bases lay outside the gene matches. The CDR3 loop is CAVGRRLVGTYEQYF. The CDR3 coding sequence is TGTGCCGTCGGGAGGAGACTAGTAGGTACTTACGAGCAGTACTTC.

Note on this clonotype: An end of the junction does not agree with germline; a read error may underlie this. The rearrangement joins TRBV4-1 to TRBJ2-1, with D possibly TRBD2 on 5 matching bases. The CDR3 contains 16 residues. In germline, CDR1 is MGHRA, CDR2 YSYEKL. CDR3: CACSRTGISANNEQFF. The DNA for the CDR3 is TGCGCCTGCAGTCGAACCGGGATTAGCGCAAACAATGAGCAGTTCTTC.

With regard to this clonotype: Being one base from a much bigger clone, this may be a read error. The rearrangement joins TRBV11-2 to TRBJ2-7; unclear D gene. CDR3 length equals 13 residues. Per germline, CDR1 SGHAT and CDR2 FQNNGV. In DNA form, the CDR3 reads TGTGCCAGCAGCTTGGCAGTAGCTCTCGAGCATTGCTTC. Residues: CASSLAVALEHCF. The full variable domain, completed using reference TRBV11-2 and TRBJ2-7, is EAGVAQSPRYKIIEKRQSVAFWCNPISGHATLYWYQQILGQGPKLLIQFQNNGVVDDSQLPKDRFSAERLKGVDSTLKIQPAKLEDSAVYLCASSLAVALEHCFGPGTRLTVT.

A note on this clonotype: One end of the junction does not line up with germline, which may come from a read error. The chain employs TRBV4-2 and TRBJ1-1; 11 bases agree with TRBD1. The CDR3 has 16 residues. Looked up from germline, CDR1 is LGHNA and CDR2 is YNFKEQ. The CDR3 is CASSQAGRTGGTEVFF. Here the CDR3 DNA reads TGTGCCAGCAGCCAAGCCGGCAGGACAGGGGGCACTGAAGTTTTCTTT.

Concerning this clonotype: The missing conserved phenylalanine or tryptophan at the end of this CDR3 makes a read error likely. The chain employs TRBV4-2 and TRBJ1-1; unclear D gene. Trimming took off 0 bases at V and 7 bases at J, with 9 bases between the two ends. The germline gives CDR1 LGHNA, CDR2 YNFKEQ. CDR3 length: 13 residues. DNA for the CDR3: TGTGCCAGCAGCCAAGATCGAGGGATTGAAGCTTTCTTA. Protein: CASSQDRGIEAFL.

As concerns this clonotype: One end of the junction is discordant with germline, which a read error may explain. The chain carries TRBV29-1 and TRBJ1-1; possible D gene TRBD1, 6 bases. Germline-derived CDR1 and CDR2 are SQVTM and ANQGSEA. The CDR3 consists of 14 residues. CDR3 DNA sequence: TGCAGCGTTCTGGACGGGGGCAGGGACACTGAAGCTGCATTT. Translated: CSVLDGGRDTEAAF.

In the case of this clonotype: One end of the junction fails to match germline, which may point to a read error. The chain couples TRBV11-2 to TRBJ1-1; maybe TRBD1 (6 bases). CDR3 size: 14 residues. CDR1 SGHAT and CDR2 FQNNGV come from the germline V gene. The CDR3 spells CVSSFGRGRTEAFF. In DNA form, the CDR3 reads TGTGTCAGCAGCTTCGGCAGGGGCCGGACTGAGGCTTTCTTT.

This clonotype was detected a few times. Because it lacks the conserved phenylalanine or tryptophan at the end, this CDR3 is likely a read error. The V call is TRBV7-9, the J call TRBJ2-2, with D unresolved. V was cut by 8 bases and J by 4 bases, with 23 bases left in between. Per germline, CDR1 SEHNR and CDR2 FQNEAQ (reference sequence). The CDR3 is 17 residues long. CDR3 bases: TGTGCCAGCCCGCCTAACAGACGGAAAATCAGCACCGGGGAGCTGTTTTAT. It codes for CASPPNRRKISTGELFY.

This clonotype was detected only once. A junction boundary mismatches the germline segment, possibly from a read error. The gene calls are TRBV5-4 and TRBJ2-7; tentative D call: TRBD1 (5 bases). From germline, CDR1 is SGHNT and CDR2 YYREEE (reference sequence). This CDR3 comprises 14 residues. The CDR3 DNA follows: TGTGTCAGCAGCTTGGCCGGACAAGCCTACGAGCAGTGCTTC. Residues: CVSSLAGQAYEQCF.

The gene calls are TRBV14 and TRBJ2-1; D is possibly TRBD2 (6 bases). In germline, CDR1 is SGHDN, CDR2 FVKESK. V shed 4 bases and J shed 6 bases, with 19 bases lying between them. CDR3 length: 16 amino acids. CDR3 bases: TGTGCCAGCAGCCCCGTGGGTAACGGGAGCTGCAATGAGCAGTTCTTC. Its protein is CASSPVGNGSCNEQFF.

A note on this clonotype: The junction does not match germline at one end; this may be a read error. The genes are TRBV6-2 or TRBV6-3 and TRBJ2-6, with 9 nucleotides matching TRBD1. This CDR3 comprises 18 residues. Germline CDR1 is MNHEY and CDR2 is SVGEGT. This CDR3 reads CASRSSGQGMSGAKVLTF. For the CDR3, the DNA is TGTGCCAGCAGGTCCTCGGGACAGGGTATGTCTGGGGCCAAAGTCCTGACTTTC.

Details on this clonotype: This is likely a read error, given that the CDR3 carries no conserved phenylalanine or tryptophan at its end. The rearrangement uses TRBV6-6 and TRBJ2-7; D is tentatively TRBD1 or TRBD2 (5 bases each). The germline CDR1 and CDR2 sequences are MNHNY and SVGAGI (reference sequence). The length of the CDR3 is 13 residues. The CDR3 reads CASSYSRGYEQYY. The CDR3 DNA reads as TGTGCCAGTAGTTACTCACGGGGCTACGAACAGTACTAC.

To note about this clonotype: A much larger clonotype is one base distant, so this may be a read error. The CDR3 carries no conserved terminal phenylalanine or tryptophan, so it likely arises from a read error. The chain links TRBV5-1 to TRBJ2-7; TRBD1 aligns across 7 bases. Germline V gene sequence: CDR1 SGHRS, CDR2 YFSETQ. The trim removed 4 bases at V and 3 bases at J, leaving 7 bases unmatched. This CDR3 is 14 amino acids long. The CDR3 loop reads CASSISGTVYEQYL. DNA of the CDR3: TGCGCCAGCAGCATATCCGGGACAGTCTACGAGCAGTACTTA.

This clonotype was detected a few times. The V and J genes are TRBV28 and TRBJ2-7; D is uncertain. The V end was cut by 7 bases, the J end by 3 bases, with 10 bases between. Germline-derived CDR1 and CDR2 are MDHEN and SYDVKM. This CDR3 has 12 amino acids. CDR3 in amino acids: CASKGNIYEQYF. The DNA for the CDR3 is TGTGCCAGCAAAGGTAACATCTACGAGCAGTACTTC.

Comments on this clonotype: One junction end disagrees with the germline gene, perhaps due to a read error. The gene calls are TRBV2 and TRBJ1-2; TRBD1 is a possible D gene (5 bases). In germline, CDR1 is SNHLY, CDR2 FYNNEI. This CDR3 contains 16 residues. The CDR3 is CASSEKWSGHNYGYTF. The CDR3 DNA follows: TGTGCCAGCAGTGAAAAGTGGTCCGGACACAACTATGGCTACACATTT.

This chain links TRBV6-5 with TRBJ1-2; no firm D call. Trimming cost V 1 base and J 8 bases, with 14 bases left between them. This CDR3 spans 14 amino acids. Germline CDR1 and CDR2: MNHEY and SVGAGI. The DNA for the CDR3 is TGTGCCAGCAGTTACTTTCCCCCTGCGGAAGGCTACACCTTC. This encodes CASSYFPPAEGYTF.

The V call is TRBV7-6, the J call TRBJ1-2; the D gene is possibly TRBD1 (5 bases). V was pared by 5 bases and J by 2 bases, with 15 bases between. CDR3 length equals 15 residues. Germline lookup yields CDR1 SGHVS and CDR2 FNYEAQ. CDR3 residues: CASSINPGRNYGYTF. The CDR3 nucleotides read TGTGCCAGCAGCATCAACCCGGGACGGAACTATGGCTACACCTTC.

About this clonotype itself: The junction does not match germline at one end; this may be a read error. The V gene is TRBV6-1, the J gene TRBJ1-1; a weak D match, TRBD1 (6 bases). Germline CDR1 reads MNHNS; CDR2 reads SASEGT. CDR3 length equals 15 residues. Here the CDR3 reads CASTARQGTNSEAFF. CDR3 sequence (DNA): TGTGCCAGCACTGCCCGTCAGGGGACGAACTCTGAAGCTTTCTTT.

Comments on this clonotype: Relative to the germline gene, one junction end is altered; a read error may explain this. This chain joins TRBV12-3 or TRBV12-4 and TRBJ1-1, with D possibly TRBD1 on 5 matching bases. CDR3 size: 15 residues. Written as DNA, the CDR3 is TGTGCCAGGAGTTTGTGGAGGGGCATGAACATTGAAGCTTTCTTT. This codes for CARSLWRGMNIEAFF.

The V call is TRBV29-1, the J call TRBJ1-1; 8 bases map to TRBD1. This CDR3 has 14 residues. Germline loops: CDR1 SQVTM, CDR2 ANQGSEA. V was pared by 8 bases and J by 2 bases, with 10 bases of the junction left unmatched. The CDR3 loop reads CSSIIDRGNTEAFF. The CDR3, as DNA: TGCAGCAGCATAATCGACAGGGGCAACACTGAAGCTTTCTTT.

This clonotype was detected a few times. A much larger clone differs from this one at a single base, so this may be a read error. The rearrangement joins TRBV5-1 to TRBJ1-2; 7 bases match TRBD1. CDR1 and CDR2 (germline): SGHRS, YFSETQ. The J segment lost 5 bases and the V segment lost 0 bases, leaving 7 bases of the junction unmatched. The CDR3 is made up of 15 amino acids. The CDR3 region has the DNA TGCGCCAGCAGCTTGGGGCCGGGACAGAAATATGGCTACACCTTC. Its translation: CASSLGPGQKYGYTF.

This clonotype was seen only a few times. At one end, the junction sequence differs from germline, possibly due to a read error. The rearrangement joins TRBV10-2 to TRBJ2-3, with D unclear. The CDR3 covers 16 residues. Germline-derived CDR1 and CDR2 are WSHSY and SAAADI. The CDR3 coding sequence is TGCGCCAGCAGTGGCCCTGATACTGGCAGCATAGATACGCAGTATTTT. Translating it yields CASSGPDTGSIDTQYF.

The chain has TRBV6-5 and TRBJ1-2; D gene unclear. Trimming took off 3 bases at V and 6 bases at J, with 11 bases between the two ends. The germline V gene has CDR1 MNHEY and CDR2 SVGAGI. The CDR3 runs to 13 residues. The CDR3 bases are TGTGCCAGCAGTTATGTACAGAGGGATGGCTACACCTTC. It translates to CASSYVQRDGYTF.

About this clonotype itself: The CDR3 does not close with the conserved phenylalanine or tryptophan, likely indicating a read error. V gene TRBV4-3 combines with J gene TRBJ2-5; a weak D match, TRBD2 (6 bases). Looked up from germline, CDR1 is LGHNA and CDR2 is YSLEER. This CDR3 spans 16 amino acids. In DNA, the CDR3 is TGCACCAGTAGCCAAGCCGGAGGGGTGGGACAAGAGACCCAGTACTAC. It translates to CTSSQAGGVGQETQYY.

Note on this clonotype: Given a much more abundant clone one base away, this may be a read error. The CDR3 spells CDSSLLGLTSEKLFF. The CDR3 DNA reads TGTGACAGCAGTTTACTCGGATTAACTAGTGAAAAACTGTTTTTT. This chain connects TRBV28 to TRBJ1-4; the D is unclear. The CDR3 has 15 amino acids. CDR1 MDHEN and CDR2 SYDVKM come from the germline V gene.